This TCR beta chain was documented in a study of blood T cell repertoires in COVID-19. Across the whole study: COVID-19 samples from acute and convalescent phases originated in the United States, Italy and Spain.

During active infection, Seattle patients enrolled and were then monitored through disease. Under the authors' procedure: Amplifying reference gene primers gave estimates of nucleated cell counts. Using immunoSEQ multiplex PCR, the repertoire was profiled, and TCRdb retains in-frame clones only, with some absent. Clonal size and the V and J genes are those of that table, whereas D and trimming came from the DNA. This repertoire shows 450,000 or so clones, roughly 90% found once; its top ten account for 0.7% to 0.85%. The CDR3 runs 14 residues. Germline CDR1 SGDLS, CDR2 YYNGEE. V was clipped by 4 bases and J by 3 bases, with 13 bases between them.

The sequenced sample consisted of peripheral blood. This chain connects TRBV9 to TRBJ1-1; unclear D gene. The source is a young man with COVID-19, enrolled during active disease. Written as DNA, the CDR3 is TGTGCCAGCAGCTTATTCGAGGAGGACACTGAAGCTTTCTTT. It specifies CASSLFEEDTEAFF.